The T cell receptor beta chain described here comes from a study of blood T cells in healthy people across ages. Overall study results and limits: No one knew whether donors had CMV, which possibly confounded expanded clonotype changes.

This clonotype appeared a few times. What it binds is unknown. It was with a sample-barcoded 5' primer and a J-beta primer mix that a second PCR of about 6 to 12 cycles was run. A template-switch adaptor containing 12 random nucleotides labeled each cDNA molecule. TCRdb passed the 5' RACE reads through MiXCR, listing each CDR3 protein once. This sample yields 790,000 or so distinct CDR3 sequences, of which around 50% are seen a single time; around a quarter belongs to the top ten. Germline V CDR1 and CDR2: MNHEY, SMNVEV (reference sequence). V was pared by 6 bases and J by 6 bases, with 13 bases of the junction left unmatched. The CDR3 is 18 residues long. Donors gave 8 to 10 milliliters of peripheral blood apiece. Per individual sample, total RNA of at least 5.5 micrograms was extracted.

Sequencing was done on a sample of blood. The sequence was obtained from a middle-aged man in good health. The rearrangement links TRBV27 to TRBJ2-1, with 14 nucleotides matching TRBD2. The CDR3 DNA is TGTGCCAGCAGCCCAATCGGGACTAGCGGGGGTTGGGGCAATGAGCAGTTCTTC. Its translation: CASSPIGTSGGWGNEQFF.